The entry below describes one T cell receptor (beta chain). Focal radiation was given together with CTLA-4 blockade (ipilimumab) to patients with chemo-refractory metastatic non-small-cell lung cancer. The sample belongs to a study of radiotherapy plus CTLA-4 blockade in lung cancer. V was pared by 10 bases and J by 1 base, with 13 bases between. Per germline, CDR1 SNHLY and CDR2 FYNNEI. The CDR3 extends over 13 amino acids. Sequenced by immunoSEQ multiplex PCR; TCRdb stores in-frame clones only, minus some. The sample has 45,000 or so clones, 60% to 80% seen once. This clonotype was sampled from a human donor with non-small cell lung cancer who had stable disease on radiotherapy plus ipilimumab. V usage is TRBV2 and J usage is TRBJ2-5; the D gene is possibly TRBD1 (5 bases). The sample consisted of peripheral blood, taken from a patient treated with radiotherapy plus ipilimumab. The CDR3 spells CATRERGQETQYF. DNA for the CDR3: TGTGCCACCCGCGAAAGGGGCCAAGAGACCCAGTACTTC.